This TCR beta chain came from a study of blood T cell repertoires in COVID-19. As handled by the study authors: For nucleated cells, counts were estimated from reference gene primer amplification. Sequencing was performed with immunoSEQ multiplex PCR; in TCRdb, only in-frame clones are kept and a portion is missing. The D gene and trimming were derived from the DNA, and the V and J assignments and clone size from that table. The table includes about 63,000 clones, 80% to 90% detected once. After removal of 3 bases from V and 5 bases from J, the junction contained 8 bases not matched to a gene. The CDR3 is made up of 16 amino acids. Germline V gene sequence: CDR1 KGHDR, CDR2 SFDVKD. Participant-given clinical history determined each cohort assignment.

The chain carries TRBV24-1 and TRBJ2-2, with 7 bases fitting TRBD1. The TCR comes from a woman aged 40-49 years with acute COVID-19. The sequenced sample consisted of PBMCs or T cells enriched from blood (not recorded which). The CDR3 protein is CATSDTGAPGTGELFF. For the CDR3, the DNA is TGTGCCACCAGTGATACAGGGGCGCCGGGGACCGGGGAGCTGTTTTTT.